This record looks at one T cell receptor (beta chain) sequence and its context. The germline V gene has CDR1 SGHRS and CDR2 YFSETQ. V gave up 4 bases and J gave up 6 bases; unmatched junction bases: 9. The CDR3 totals 15 residues. This entry is derived from a study of blood T cell repertoires in COVID-19. For the study at large: In each case, the material was cDNA or gDNA derived from T cells, B-cell-depleted T cells, or PBMCs.

Individuals drawn from around 24 US areas were about 18 to 90 years old. TCRdb keeps only in-frame clones here, not all; method: immunoSEQ multiplex PCR. This sample has some 200,000 clones, with roughly 80% found just once. The chain combines TRBV5-1 with TRBJ2-2; TRBD1 matches 7 bases. The receptor's source is a middle-aged woman with acute COVID-19. Input material: PBMCs or T cells enriched from blood (not recorded which). The CDR3 DNA sequence: TGCGCCAGCAGCGCAGGACAGGCGGGTGCCGGGGAGCTGTTTTTT. It is translated as CASSAGQAGAGELFF.